This TCR beta chain was captured by sequencing in a study of CD8+ T cells in alopecia areata. Study observations and caveats: Mouse data revealed clearer TCR sharing than patient data did, a gap possibly tied to HLA.

CDR1 KGHSH and CDR2 LQKENI come from the germline V gene. This CDR3 is 14 amino acids long. V was shortened by 1 base and J by 2 bases, with 9 bases between the two germline ends. It was cDNA, reverse transcribed from extracted RNA, that served as the sequencing template. The data were produced by immunoSEQ multiplex PCR, yet TCRdb's version contains in-frame clones alone and is incomplete. The sample contains about 99,000 clones, approximately 52% of which appear only once. Regarding this clone: The antigen is undetermined.

This receptor was identified in a human donor in good health. The chain joins TRBV18 to TRBJ2-7, with D possibly matching TRBD2 (6 bases). The sample consisted of CD4+ T cells sorted from blood. The CDR3 DNA is TGTGCCAGCTCACCACGGGACTTTGCCTACGAGCAGTACTTC. Residues: CASSPRDFAYEQYF.